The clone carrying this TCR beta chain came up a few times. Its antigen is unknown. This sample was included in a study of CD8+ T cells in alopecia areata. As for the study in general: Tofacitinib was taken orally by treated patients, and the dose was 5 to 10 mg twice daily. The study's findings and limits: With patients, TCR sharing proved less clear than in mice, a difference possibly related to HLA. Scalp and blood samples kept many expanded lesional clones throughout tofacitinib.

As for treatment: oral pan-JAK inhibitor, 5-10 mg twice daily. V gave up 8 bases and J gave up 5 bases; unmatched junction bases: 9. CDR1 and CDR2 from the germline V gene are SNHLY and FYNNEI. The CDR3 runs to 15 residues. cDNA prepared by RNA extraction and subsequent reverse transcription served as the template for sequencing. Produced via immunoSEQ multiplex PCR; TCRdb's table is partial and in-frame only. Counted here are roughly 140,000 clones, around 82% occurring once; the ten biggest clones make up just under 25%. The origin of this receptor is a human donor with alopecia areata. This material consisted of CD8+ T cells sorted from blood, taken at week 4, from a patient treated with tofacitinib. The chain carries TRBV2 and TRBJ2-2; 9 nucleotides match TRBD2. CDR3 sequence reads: CASGGGAEWTGELFF. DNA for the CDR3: TGTGCCAGCGGCGGGGGGGCCGAGTGGACCGGGGAGCTGTTTTTT.